Here is one TCR beta chain with its context. The antigen remains unidentified. Germline values: CDR1 LNHDA, CDR2 SQIVND (reference sequence). V gave up 5 bases and J gave up 3 bases, with 14 bases separating them. The length of the CDR3 is 14 residues. The data derive from a study of T-cell reconstitution after alpha-beta-depleted transplantation in children. Notes on the study in general: Some patients owed their high day-60 TCRbeta diversity to surviving recipient T cells and thymic progenitors. Once a year had passed after transplant, T-cell counts and diversity came mostly from newly produced T cells. Several hundred expanded graft clones reportedly were the source of alpha-beta T cells about two months after transplant.

Unique molecular identifiers tagged the TCRbeta library. TCRdb reanalysed the PCR reads using MiXCR and keeps one entry per CDR3 protein. This table holds just under 150,000 distinct CDR3 sequences, more than 8% found once. The material sequenced was PBMCs, mostly from graft donor cells, taken 180 days after TCRalphabeta/CD19-depleted stem cell transplant. V is TRBV19 and J is TRBJ2-7; weak D call: TRBD2 (5 bases). The origin of this receptor is a female patient aged 2-15 years who had a stem cell transplant for congenital amegakaryocytic thrombocytopenia, so the T cells may come from the graft donor. The CDR3 region is CASSSSGSLYEQYF. The CDR3 DNA reads TGTGCCAGTAGTTCAAGCGGATCCCTCTACGAGCAGTACTTC.